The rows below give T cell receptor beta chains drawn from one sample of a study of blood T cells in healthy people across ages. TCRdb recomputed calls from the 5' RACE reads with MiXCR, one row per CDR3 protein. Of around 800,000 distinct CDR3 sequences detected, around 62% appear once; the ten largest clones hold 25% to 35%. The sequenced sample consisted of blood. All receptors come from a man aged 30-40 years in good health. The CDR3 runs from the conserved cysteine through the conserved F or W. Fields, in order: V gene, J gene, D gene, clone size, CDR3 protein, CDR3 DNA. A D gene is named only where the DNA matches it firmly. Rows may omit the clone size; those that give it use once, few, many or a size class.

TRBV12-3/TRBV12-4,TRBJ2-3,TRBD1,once,CASSSRTGIFTDTQYF,TGTGCCAGCAGTTCTCGGACAGGAATCTTCACAGATACGCAGTATTTT
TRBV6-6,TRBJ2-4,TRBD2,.,CASSGTSGQGEQYF,TGTGCCAGCAGTGGGACTAGCGGCCAGGGGGAGCAGTACTTC
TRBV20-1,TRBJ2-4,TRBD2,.,CSVIPGGGKNIQYF,TGCAGTGTTATTCCCGGGGGGGGCAAAAACATTCAGTACTTC
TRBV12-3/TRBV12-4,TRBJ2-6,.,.,CASRATGGVSGANVLTF,TGTGCCAGCAGGGCCACAGGAGGTGTCTCTGGGGCCAACGTCCTGACTTTC
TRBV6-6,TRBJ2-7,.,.,CASGDHTGGDEQYF,TGTGCCAGCGGGGACCACACAGGGGGGGACGAGCAGTACTTC
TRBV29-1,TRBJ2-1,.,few,CSVEDGREYNEQFF,TGCAGCGTTGAAGATGGCAGGGAATACAATGAGCAGTTCTTC
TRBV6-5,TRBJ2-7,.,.,CASSYGRTHYEQYF,TGTGCCAGCAGTTACGGCCGGACACATTACGAGCAGTACTTC
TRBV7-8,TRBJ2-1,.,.,CASSGTGGWNEQFF,TGTGCCAGCAGCGGGACTGGGGGTTGGAATGAGCAGTTCTTC
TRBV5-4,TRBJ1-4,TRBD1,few,CASSRRDRLDEKLFF,TGTGCCAGCAGCCGCCGGGACAGGCTCGATGAAAAACTGTTTTTT
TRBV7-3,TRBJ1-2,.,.,CASSASVKDYGFTF,TGTGCCAGCAGCGCCAGTGTGAAAGACTATGGCTTCACCTTC
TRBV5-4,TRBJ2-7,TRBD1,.,CASSLGSDRGNYEQYF,TGTGCCAGCAGCTTGGGAAGCGACAGGGGGAATTACGAGCAGTACTTC
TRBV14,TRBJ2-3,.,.,CASSQESKWADTQYF,TGTGCCAGCAGCCAAGAATCTAAGTGGGCAGATACGCAGTATTTT
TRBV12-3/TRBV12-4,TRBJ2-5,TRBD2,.,CASSLGLAGGEETQYF,TGTGCCAGCAGTTTAGGACTAGCGGGGGGAGAAGAGACCCAGTACTTC
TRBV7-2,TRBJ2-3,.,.,CASTPLKSYWSTDTQYF,TGTGCCAGCACCCCCCTCAAGTCTTACTGGAGCACAGATACGCAGTATTTT
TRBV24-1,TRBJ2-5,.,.,CATSDTGPNQETQYF,TGTGCCACCAGTGATACCGGACCGAACCAAGAGACCCAGTACTTC
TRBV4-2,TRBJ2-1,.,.,CASSQARVAVNEQFF,TGTGCCAGCAGCCAAGCCCGGGTAGCGGTGAATGAGCAGTTCTTC
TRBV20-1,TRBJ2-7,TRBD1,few,CSARPTGMGYEQYF,TGCAGTGCTAGACCGACAGGGATGGGCTACGAGCAGTACTTC
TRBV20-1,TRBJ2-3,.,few,CSARDWGLNTDTQYF,TGCAGTGCTAGAGATTGGGGCCTTAACACAGATACGCAGTATTTT
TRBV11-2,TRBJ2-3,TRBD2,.,CASTLVRGGTDTQYF,TGTGCCAGCACCTTAGTGCGGGGGGGGACAGATACGCAGTATTTT
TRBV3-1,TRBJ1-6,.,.,CASSQEGMASGPPLHF,TGTGCCAGCAGCCAAGAGGGAATGGCTTCAGGACCACCCCTCCACTTT
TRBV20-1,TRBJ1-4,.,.,CSAEDGGSTNEKLFF,TGCAGTGCAGAGGATGGGGGATCGACTAATGAAAAACTGTTTTTT
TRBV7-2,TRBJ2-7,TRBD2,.,CASRDPGGFSYEQYF,TGTGCCAGCAGAGACCCGGGGGGGTTCTCCTACGAGCAGTACTTC
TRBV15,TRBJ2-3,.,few,CATSRATQDTQYF,TGTGCCACCAGCAGGGCTACCCAAGATACGCAGTATTTT
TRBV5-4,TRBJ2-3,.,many,CASSWGDTQYF,TGTGCCAGCAGCTGGGGGGATACGCAGTATTTT
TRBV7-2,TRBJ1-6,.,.,CASRPGQLDSPLHF,TGTGCCAGCAGGCCCGGACAGCTTGATTCACCCCTCCACTTT
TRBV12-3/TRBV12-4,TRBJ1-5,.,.,CASSQKGAQHF,TGTGCCAGCAGTCAAAAAGGAGCCCAGCATTTT
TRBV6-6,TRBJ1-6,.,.,CASSYLGPGSYNSPLHF,TGTGCCAGCAGTTACCTGGGTCCAGGCTCCTATAATTCACCCCTCCACTTT
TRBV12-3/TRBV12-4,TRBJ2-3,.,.,CASSLRQLNTDTQYF,TGTGCCAGCAGTTTAAGGCAGCTAAACACAGATACGCAGTATTTT
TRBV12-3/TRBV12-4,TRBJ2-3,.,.,CASTRRGTDTQYF,TGTGCCAGCACCCGGAGGGGCACAGATACGCAGTATTTT
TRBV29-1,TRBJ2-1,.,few,CSVEGLGNEQFF,TGCAGCGTTGAGGGCCTTGGCAATGAGCAGTTCTTC
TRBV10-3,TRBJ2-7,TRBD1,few,CAISESRDRGGYEQYF,TGTGCCATCAGTGAAAGCCGGGACAGGGGAGGGTACGAGCAGTACTTC
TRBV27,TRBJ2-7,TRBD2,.,CASGGLASYEQYF,TGTGCCAGCGGGGGACTAGCCTCCTACGAGCAGTACTTC
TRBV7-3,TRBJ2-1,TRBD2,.,CASSDSGGVGTQFF,TGTGCCAGCTCAGATAGCGGGGGGGTGGGGACCCAGTTCTTC
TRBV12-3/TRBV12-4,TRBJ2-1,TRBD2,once,CASSLEYKRGLVVEQFF,TGTGCCAGCAGTTTAGAATATAAGCGGGGGTTAGTGGTAGAGCAGTTCTTC
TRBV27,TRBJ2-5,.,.,CASSLFPRGGSRNEQYF,TGTGCCAGCAGTTTATTTCCTAGGGGGGGGTCGAGAAATGAGCAGTACTTC
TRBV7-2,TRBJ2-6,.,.,CVSSFLSTGLSGANVLTF,TGTGTCAGCAGCTTCCTATCAACAGGCCTTTCTGGGGCCAACGTCCTGACTTTC
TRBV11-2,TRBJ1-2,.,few,CASRAGGYGYTF,TGTGCCAGCCGCGCGGGGGGGTATGGCTACACCTTC
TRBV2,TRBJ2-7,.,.,CASSAEDSIYEQYF,TGTGCCAGCAGTGCCGAGGACAGCATCTACGAGCAGTACTTC
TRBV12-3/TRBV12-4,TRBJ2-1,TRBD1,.,CASNSGQGAWNEQFF,TGTGCCAGCAACTCGGGCCAGGGGGCGTGGAATGAGCAGTTCTTC
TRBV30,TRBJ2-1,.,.,CAWSVGGVNEQFF,TGTGCCTGGAGTGTCGGAGGGGTCAATGAGCAGTTCTTC
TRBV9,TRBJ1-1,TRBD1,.,CASSIGQEGMNTEAFF,TGTGCCAGCAGCATAGGACAGGAAGGCATGAACACTGAAGCTTTCTTT
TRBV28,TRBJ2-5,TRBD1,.,CASSLSGTGLQETQYF,TGTGCCAGCAGTTTGTCCGGGACAGGTCTCCAAGAGACCCAGTACTTC
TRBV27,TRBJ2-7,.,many,CASRQTDYNPYEQYF,TGTGCCAGCAGACAGACAGATTACAACCCCTACGAGCAGTACTTC
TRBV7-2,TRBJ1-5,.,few,CASNDGKLNQPQHF,TGTGCCAGCAACGACGGGAAACTCAATCAGCCCCAGCATTTT
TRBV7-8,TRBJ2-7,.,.,CASSPRDKQYEQYF,TGTGCCAGCAGCCCCCGGGACAAACAATACGAGCAGTACTTC
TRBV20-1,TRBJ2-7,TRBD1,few,CSAREGSTGSDEQYF,TGCAGTGCTAGAGAAGGATCGACAGGGTCCGACGAGCAGTACTTC
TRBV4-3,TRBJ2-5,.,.,CASSQDSRGGPETQYF,TGCGCCAGCAGCCAAGATAGTAGGGGGGGCCCGGAGACCCAGTACTTC
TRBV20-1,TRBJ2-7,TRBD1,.,CSAVVQGVYEQYF,TGCAGTGCCGTTGTACAGGGGGTCTACGAGCAGTACTTC
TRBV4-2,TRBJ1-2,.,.,CASSPTGDSNYGYTF,TGTGCCAGCAGCCCTACAGGAGATTCCAACTATGGCTACACCTTC
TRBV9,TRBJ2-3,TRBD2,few,CASSVGGGDTDTQYF,TGTGCCAGCAGCGTAGGCGGGGGAGACACAGATACGCAGTATTTT
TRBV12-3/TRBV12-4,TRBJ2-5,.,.,CASSFGQSTSETQYF,TGTGCCAGCAGTTTCGGACAGTCGACGTCAGAGACCCAGTACTTC